This T cell receptor (beta chain) was recovered during a study of T cells in Graves' hyperthyroidism and ophthalmopathy. TCR beta CDR3 region amplification was performed from RNA transcripts. First-round RT-PCR of the TCR CDR3 relied on the HTBI primer set. Via MiXCR, TCRdb re-called the multiplex PCR reads, giving one row per CDR3 protein. Here the sample spans 500,000 to 650,000 distinct CDR3 sequences, just under 20% being singletons. This clonotype was picked up a small number of times. Input material: blood. This TCR came from a man in his forties with Graves' ophthalmopathy.

The CDR3 bases are TGCAGTGCTAAACCCGGGACAATCACCGGGGAGCTGTTTTTT. This encodes CSAKPGTITGELFF. V usage is TRBV20-1 and J usage is TRBJ2-2; TRBD1 might be the D (6 bases). Between the trimmed V and J ends, which lost 4 bases and 4 bases, there was a span of 13 bases. The CDR3 contains 14 residues. The germline V gene encodes CDR1 DFQATT and CDR2 SNEGSKA (reference sequence).